The next 14 T cell receptor beta chains were all read from a single sample in a study of blood T cell repertoires in COVID-19 (TCRdb year 2020). The receptor library was made with the immunoSEQ multiplex PCR assay. This is the immuneACCESS table as TCRdb keeps it, with only in-frame sequences that have V and J called. A part of the clones is gone; compared with another copy, unresolved V genes explain less than half, and the rest is unexplained. Counted in this sample were 350,000 to 450,000 clones; 80% to 90% of them appeared once. The ten top clones hold roughly 2% of the sample. Source material: peripheral blood. Every receptor here comes from a woman aged 55-75 years with COVID-19, enrolled during active disease.

The chain couples TRBV3-1 (or the pseudogene TRBV3-2) to TRBJ1-4; D uncertain. The CDR3 has 16 residues. Germline V lookup: CDR1 LGHDT, CDR2 YNNKEL (reference sequence). Trimming cost V 0 bases and J 5 bases, with 13 bases left between them. The CDR3 DNA reads as TGTGCCAGCAGCCAAGATAGGAGCTCCCTGAATGAAAAACTGTTTTTT. Protein product: CASSQDRSSLNEKLFF.

CDR3 in DNA: TGCAGCGTTGAAGAAGTGGGGACATTGAACACCGGGGAGCTGTTTTTT. This encodes CSVEEVGTLNTGELFF. V and J are TRBV29-1 and TRBJ2-2, with a weak D call TRBD1 (6 bases). The CDR3 is 16 residues long. V lost 0 bases, J lost 1 base, and 12 bases lay in between. In germline, CDR1 is SQVTM, CDR2 ANQGSEA.

J is TRBJ1-1 and V is TRBV10-3; 12 nucleotides agree with TRBD1. The CDR3 runs 16 residues. With 10 bases clipped from V and 1 base from J, the junction kept 10 bases outside the gene matches. Germline CDR1 reads ENHRY; CDR2 reads SYGVKD. CDR3 residues: CATEGQGASGNTEAFF. Written as DNA, the CDR3 is TGTGCCACCGAGGGACAGGGGGCTAGCGGGAACACTGAAGCTTTCTTT.

The chain recombines TRBV4-2 with TRBJ2-5, with 8 nucleotides matching TRBD1. The CDR3 totals 15 residues. V was pared by 2 bases and J by 5 bases, with 7 bases of the junction left unmatched. The germline V gene encodes CDR1 LGHNA and CDR2 YNFKEQ. The CDR3 DNA is TGTGCCAGCAGCCAACGGACAGGGTCGTGGGAGACCCAGTACTTC. Its protein product is CASSQRTGSWETQYF.

The chain combines TRBV2 with TRBJ2-7, with 8 positions matching TRBD1. Germline trimming cut 11 bases from V and 3 bases from J; bases unmatched to any gene: 18. CDR1 is SNHLY, CDR2 FYNNEI, per germline. There are 16 residues in the CDR3. In DNA, the CDR3 is TGTGCCTGTATCCCTCTTCGGGGGACAGGATACTACGAGCAGTACTTC. Translating gives CACIPLRGTGYYEQYF.

V and J are TRBV10-3 and TRBJ1-5; D gene ambiguous. This CDR3 spans 16 amino acids. Trimming pared 3 bases from V and 0 bases from J, leaving 12 bases between. Germline V lookup: CDR1 ENHRY, CDR2 SYGVKD. The CDR3 coding sequence is TGTGCCATCAGTGACCCCTCAGGTTATAGCAATCAGCCCCAGCATTTT. Its translation: CAISDPSGYSNQPQHF.

The chain employs TRBV19 and TRBJ1-1, with TRBD1 as a possible D gene (5 bases). V lost 7 bases to trimming and J lost 5 bases, with 17 bases between them. Germline-derived CDR1 and CDR2 are LNHDA and SQIVND (reference sequence). The CDR3 runs to 14 residues. For the CDR3, the DNA is TGTGCCAGTAAATTGGAACGAGCAGGGACTGAAGCTTTCTTT. Translating it yields CASKLERAGTEAFF.

The J gene is TRBJ2-7, the V gene TRBV10-3, with TRBD1 identical over 10 bases. V was pared by 6 bases and J by 6 bases, with 8 bases of the junction left unmatched. The CDR3 sequence is 14 residues long. CDR1 is ENHRY, CDR2 SYGVKD, per germline. CDR3 nucleotide sequence: TGTGCCATCAGCGGACAGGGGGGGTCTGCCGAGCAGTACTTC. It encodes CAISGQGGSAEQYF.

The chain is built from TRBV19 and TRBJ1-2; D remains unclear. This CDR3 comprises 13 residues. Germline V lookup: CDR1 LNHDA, CDR2 SQIVND (reference sequence). With 3 bases removed from V and 7 bases from J, the gap between germline ends came to 12 bases. Here the CDR3 DNA reads TGTGCCAGTAGTATGCGCCAGGTCTCTGGCTACACCTTC. This translates into CASSMRQVSGYTF.

This chain connects TRBV5-1 to TRBJ1-1, with 9 bases lining up with TRBD1. With V trimmed by 4 bases and J by 4 bases, 5 bases remained unmatched. The CDR3 length is 14 residues. CDR1 and CDR2 from the germline V gene are SGHRS and YFSETQ. The CDR3 reads CASSQDRGITEAFF. In DNA, the CDR3 is TGCGCCAGCAGCCAGGACAGGGGTATCACTGAAGCTTTCTTT.

The chain joins TRBV19 to TRBJ2-3, with 8 bases that match TRBD1. The V segment lost 3 bases and the J segment 5 bases; nucleotides outside the gene matches: 7. Germline-derived CDR1 and CDR2 are LNHDA and SQIVND (reference sequence). This CDR3 region has 15 residues. The DNA of the CDR3 is TGTGCCAGTAGTATCCAGGGGGCCTATGAAGATACGCAGTATTTT. Protein sequence: CASSIQGAYEDTQYF. The whole variable domain, filled in from reference TRBV19 and TRBJ2-3, reads DGGITQSPKYLFRKEGQNVTLSCEQNLNHDAMYWYRQDPGQGLRLIYYSQIVNDFQKGDIAEGYSVSREKKESFPLTVTSAQKNPTAFYLCASSIQGAYEDTQYFGPGTRLTVL.

This sequence joins TRBV5-1 and TRBJ2-7; 7 bases are a match to TRBD1. The germline V gene has CDR1 SGHRS and CDR2 YFSETQ. The CDR3 is 16 amino acids. The J segment lost 0 bases and the V segment lost 4 bases, leaving 10 bases of the junction unmatched. The CDR3 protein is CASSILSGTVSYEQYF. The CDR3 region has the DNA TGCGCCAGCAGCATCCTATCCGGGACAGTCTCCTACGAGCAGTACTTC.

The J gene is TRBJ1-2, the V gene TRBV5-4, with 8 bases identical to TRBD1. After removal of 1 base from V and 5 bases from J, the junction contained 4 bases not matched to a gene. There are 14 residues in the CDR3. Germline assignment: CDR1 SGHNT and CDR2 YYREEE (reference sequence). The CDR3 DNA reads TGTGCCAGCAGCTTGACCGGGACAGGATATGGCTACACCTTC. Protein: CASSLTGTGYGYTF.

V gene TRBV6-2 or TRBV6-3 combines with J gene TRBJ2-7; 10 nucleotides match TRBD1. This CDR3 comprises 15 residues. After removal of 5 bases from V and 3 bases from J, the junction contained 7 bases not matched to a gene. Looked up from germline, CDR1 is MNHEY and CDR2 is SVGEGT. The CDR3 loop is CASSRSGQGYYEQYF. DNA for the CDR3: TGTGCCAGCAGTAGATCGGGACAGGGGTACTACGAGCAGTACTTC.